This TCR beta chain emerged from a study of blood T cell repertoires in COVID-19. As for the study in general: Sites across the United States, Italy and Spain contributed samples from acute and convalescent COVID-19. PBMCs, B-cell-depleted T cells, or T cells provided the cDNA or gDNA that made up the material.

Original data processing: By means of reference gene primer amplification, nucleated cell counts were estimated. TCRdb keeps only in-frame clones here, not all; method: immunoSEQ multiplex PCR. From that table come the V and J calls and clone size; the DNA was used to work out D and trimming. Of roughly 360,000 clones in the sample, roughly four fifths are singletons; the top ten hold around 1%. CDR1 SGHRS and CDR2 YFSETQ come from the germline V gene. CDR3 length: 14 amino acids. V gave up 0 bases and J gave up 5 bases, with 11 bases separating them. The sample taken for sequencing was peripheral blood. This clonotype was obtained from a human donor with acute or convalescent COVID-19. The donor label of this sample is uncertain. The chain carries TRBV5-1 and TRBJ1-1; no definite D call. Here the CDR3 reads CASSLEIGVTEAFF. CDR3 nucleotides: TGCGCCAGCAGCTTGGAAATCGGGGTTACTGAAGCTTTCTTT.